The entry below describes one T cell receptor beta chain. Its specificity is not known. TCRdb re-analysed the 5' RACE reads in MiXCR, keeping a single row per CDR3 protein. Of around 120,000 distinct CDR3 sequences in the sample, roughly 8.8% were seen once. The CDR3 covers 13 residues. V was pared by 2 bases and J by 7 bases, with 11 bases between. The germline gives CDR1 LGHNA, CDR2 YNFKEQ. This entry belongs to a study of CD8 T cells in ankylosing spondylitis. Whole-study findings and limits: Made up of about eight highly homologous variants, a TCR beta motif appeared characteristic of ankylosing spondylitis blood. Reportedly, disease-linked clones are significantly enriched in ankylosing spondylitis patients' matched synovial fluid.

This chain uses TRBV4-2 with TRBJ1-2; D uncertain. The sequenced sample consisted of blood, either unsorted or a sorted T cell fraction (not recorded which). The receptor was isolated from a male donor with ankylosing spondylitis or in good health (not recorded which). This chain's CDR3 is CASSQRADGGYTF. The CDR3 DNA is TGTGCCAGCAGCCAAAGGGCAGACGGTGGCTACACCTTC.